These 2 T cell receptor beta chains were sequenced from one sample in a study of shared clonotypes between healthy human individuals. TCRdb's table, derived via immunoSEQ multiplex PCR, lists solely in-frame clones and lacks some. The data contain some 550,000 clones, around 97% of them singletons. The material sequenced was naive CD4+ T cells sorted from blood. The subset: CD45RA+ positively selected. The receptors derive from a woman aged 25-40 years in good health.

The V gene is TRBV6-1, the J gene TRBJ1-1; D gene uncertain. V was pared by 7 bases and J by 5 bases, with 14 bases between. The CDR3 consists of 13 residues. The germline V gene encodes CDR1 MNHNS and CDR2 SASEGT. The CDR3: CASNVLLTTEAFF. For the CDR3, the DNA is TGTGCCAGCAACGTTTTGTTAACGACTGAAGCTTTCTTT.

The V gene is TRBV5-6, the J gene TRBJ2-6; no clear D. The germline CDR1 and CDR2 sequences are SGHDT and YYEEEE. This CDR3 is built from 15 residues. Trimming pared 1 base from V and 3 bases from J, leaving 8 bases between. The CDR3 DNA reads TGTGCCAGCAGCTTGCGGCGAGTTGGGGCCAACGTCCTGACTTTC. The encoded protein is CASSLRRVGANVLTF.